This T cell receptor beta chain emerged from a study of CD8 T cells in Susac syndrome (dated by TCRdb to about 2019). In terms of the full investigation: Repertoire sequencing was used to test whether CD8+ T cell activation and differentiation in Susac syndrome was antigen driven. The study compared CD8+ T cell repertoire clonality among 11 to 12 healthy donors, 14 Susac syndrome patients and some 16 multiple sclerosis patients. Beyond this particular receptor, the publication reports: The TCR sequencing and HLA analysis was acknowledged to have included a relatively small number of individuals.

Peripheral blood CD8+ and CD4+ T cells from healthy donors, Susac syndrome patients and multiple sclerosis patients were profiled using high-throughput TCR beta sequencing. The multiple sclerosis controls were treatment-naive patients whose relapsing-remitting disease, either stable or active, fulfilled the revised McDonald criteria. Bulk CD8+ and CD4+ T cells were purified by magnetic negative isolation, whereas CD8+ TEMRA cells were enriched by FACS. Blood was collected in EDTA tubes and processed within 24 hours, with PBMCs isolated through density gradient centrifugation. PBMCs intended for TCR sequencing were cryopreserved in liquid nitrogen and thawed later in a water bath at 37 degrees C. The sorted or isolated CD4+, CD8+ and CD8+ TEMRA cells had a purity of 90% or higher. CDR1 MNHEY and CDR2 SMNVEV are derived from the germline V gene (reference sequence). The CDR3 holds 14 amino acids from the cysteine to the phenylalanine. Of all the DNA, just the CDR3 is kept, 42 bases in frame from base 1. For this chain, trimming is 5 bases at the V end and 6 bases at the J end, and the number of junction bases without a gene match is 8.

RNA was extracted using the RNeasy kit, and roughly 0.5 to 1 microgram was reverse transcribed with random hexamers. TCR beta CDR3 regions were amplified with the immunoSEQ multiplex PCR assay covering 54 Vbeta and 13 Jbeta segments. PCR amplification bias was corrected using a synthetic template baseline for primer optimization and computational correction. Processing in the source paper ran as follows. Reads were annotated to V, D and J genes per IMGT and analyzed with immunoSEQ Analyzer, keeping only productive sequences. To calculate clonality, Shannon entropy was normalized by log2 of the number of productive unique sequences and then subtracted from one. For each patient and control, public and private clones were evaluated among the 100 most prevalent clones. A clone was defined as Susac-specific if it was absent from the healthy and MS cohorts, from around 960 published viral clones and from other ImmuneACCESS disease sequences. TCRdb took the public reads, trimmed them with fastp at Q25, ran MiXCR for clone calling and kept in-frame beta chains. Rows with one shared CDR3 protein collapse into an entry with the most common genes and DNA. The V and J calls and clone size are TCRdb's, not the authors'. The sample yields about 130,000 distinct CDR3 sequences; 75% to 90% were counted once. The ten largest clones add up to 0.51% of the sample.

Turning to this clonotype: Its antigen is currently not known. Base-call qualities are not available, and no considerably larger clone is one nucleotide away.

The sequence joins TRBV27 to TRBJ2-7; 9 bases in the junction line up with TRBD2. Sequencing used CD8+ T cells from PBMCs. The sequence was obtained from a human donor with multiple sclerosis. The DNA sequence follows: TGTGCCAGCAGTCACGGCGGCGGGGGGGGCGAGCAGTACTTC. The encoded protein is CASSHGGGGGEQYF.